This T cell receptor beta chain was recorded in a study of T cells in Graves' hyperthyroidism and ophthalmopathy. General observations from the study: Using 13 V-J features, a model discriminated ophthalmopathy from stable hyperthyroidism.

Template material for amplifying TCR beta CDR3 regions consisted of RNA transcripts. Carried out on the TCR CDR3, a first-round RT-PCR used the HTBI primer set. TCRdb redid the calling of the multiplex PCR reads with MiXCR, one entry per CDR3 protein. This sample has some 560,000 distinct CDR3 sequences, with approximately 15% found just once. This clonotype was observed at least ten times. As yet, its antigen is unknown. Per the germline V gene, CDR1 is SGHKS and CDR2 is YYEKEE (reference sequence). This CDR3 has 14 residues. Trimming shortened V by 4 bases and J by 4 bases, and 14 bases separated the two germline ends. For the diagnoses, clinical symptoms, serum thyroxine and TRAb, thyroid ultrasound and orbital computed tomography were used. Cells are PBMCs isolated from around 9.4 ml of fresh blood.

This sequence was found in a woman under 40 with Graves' hyperthyroidism. Sample: blood. The V and J genes are TRBV5-5 and TRBJ1-2; D not resolved. The CDR3 bases are TGTGCCAGCAGCCAAGCGGGAGGCGGCTATGGCTACACCTTC. Protein product: CASSQAGGGYGYTF.